These 18 T cell receptor beta chains came from one sample sequenced in a study of vaccination and CD4 T cells after COVID-19. TCRdb reprocessed the PCR reads with MiXCR, giving one entry per CDR3 protein. The table has 20,000 to 25,000 distinct CDR3 sequences, around 50% seen once. The material sequenced was CD4+ T cells from blood, taken before SARS-CoV-2 vaccination. Source of these receptors: a human donor who had recovered from COVID-19.

This clonotype was observed once. CDR3 residues: CASSSTGTFNQPQHF. Written as DNA, the CDR3 is TGTGCCAGCAGCTCGACCGGGACGTTCAATCAGCCCCAGCATTTT. The chain combines TRBV7-9 with TRBJ1-5, with D perhaps TRBD1 (5 bases). The germline V gene encodes CDR1 SEHNR and CDR2 FQNEAQ (reference sequence). The CDR3 length is 15 residues. With 4 bases removed from V and 3 bases from J, the gap between germline ends came to 13 bases. Using reference TRBV7-9 and TRBJ1-5 for the parts outside the CDR3, the full variable domain is DTGVSQNPRHKITKRGQNVTFRCDPISEHNRLYWYRQTLGQGPEFLTYFQNEAQLEKSRLLSDRFSAERPKGSFSTLEIQRTEQGDSAMYLCASSSTGTFNQPQHFGDGTRLSIL.

The chain joins TRBV6-1 to TRBJ1-3, with no clear D. The length of the CDR3 is 16 residues. With 2 bases removed from V and 0 bases from J, the gap between germline ends came to 11 bases. Per germline, CDR1 MNHNS and CDR2 SASEGT. The DNA for the CDR3 is TGTGCCAGCAGTGAACATGGCTCGAGCTCTGGAAACACCATATATTTT. It encodes CASSEHGSSSGNTIYF.

V and J are TRBV6-1 and TRBJ1-1, with a tentative D call TRBD1 (5 bases). The germline V and J ends were trimmed by 6 bases and 7 bases, with 12 bases remaining between them. This CDR3 has 12 amino acids. The germline V gene has CDR1 MNHNS and CDR2 SASEGT. This CDR3 is CASRRNTGEAFF. Written as DNA, the CDR3 is TGTGCCAGCAGGAGAAATACAGGTGAAGCTTTCTTT.

The chain has TRBV10-3 and TRBJ1-1; no definite D call. The germline V gene encodes CDR1 ENHRY and CDR2 SYGVKD. Trimming cost V 4 bases and J 0 bases, with 9 bases left between them. The CDR3 has 14 residues. The CDR3 DNA is TGTGCCATCAGTGTGGATCAGGTGAACACTGAAGCTTTCTTT. It is translated as CAISVDQVNTEAFF.

V is TRBV7-7 and J is TRBJ2-5; TRBD1 might be the D (5 bases). The CDR3 runs 14 residues. Germline-derived CDR1 and CDR2 are SSHAT and FNYEAQ (reference sequence). This CDR3 reads CASSPTGYQETQYF. CDR3 in DNA: TGTGCTAGCTCCCCAACAGGATACCAAGAGACCCAGTACTTC.

The chain recombines TRBV7-2 with TRBJ1-3, with D uncertain. Germline assignment: CDR1 SGHTA and CDR2 FQGNSA. Between the trimmed V and J ends, which lost 2 bases and 0 bases, there was a span of 11 bases. The CDR3 is 16 residues long. The CDR3 region has the DNA TGTGCCAGCAGCTTATTAACCATGGCCTCTGGAAACACCATATATTTT. Protein product: CASSLLTMASGNTIYF.

This clonotype was seen a handful of times. The J gene is TRBJ2-5, the V gene TRBV6-5, with a tentative D call TRBD1 (5 bases). Trimming removed 0 bases at V and 2 bases at J, with 22 bases between. The CDR3 is made up of 19 amino acids. Germline V gene sequence: CDR1 MNHEY, CDR2 SVGAGI. Written as DNA, the CDR3 is TGTGCCAGCAGTTACTCGAAGTGGCAGGGTGGACAATCACAAGAGACCCAGTACTTC. This gives the protein CASSYSKWQGGQSQETQYF.

V and J are TRBV6-1 and TRBJ2-6; D gene ambiguous. V was shortened by 7 bases and J by 4 bases, with 14 bases between the two germline ends. The germline V gene has CDR1 MNHNS and CDR2 SASEGT. CDR3 size: 15 residues. CDR3 amino acids: CASTDTHTGANVLTF. The DNA for the CDR3 is TGTGCCAGCACAGATACGCATACCGGGGCCAACGTCCTGACTTTC.

This clonotype was seen more than once but under ten times. This chain connects TRBV4-1 to TRBJ1-3; no firm D call. V lost 2 bases, J lost 0 bases, and 17 bases lay in between. CDR1 is MGHRA, CDR2 YSYEKL, per germline. This CDR3 is built from 18 residues. CDR3 DNA: TGCGCCAGCAGCCAACCCCCCCCTGGCCTGCGCTCTGGAAACACCATATATTTT. This gives the protein CASSQPPPGLRSGNTIYF.

In its sample, this clonotype was seen a few times. The chain links TRBV29-1 to TRBJ2-5; D is perhaps TRBD2 (5 bases). V was pared by 3 bases and J by 7 bases, with 18 bases between. Germline CDR1 and CDR2: SQVTM and ANQGSEA. The length of the CDR3 is 14 residues. The CDR3 spells CSVESGPVGRTQYF. The CDR3 bases are TGCAGCGTTGAGAGCGGACCGGTTGGTAGGACCCAGTACTTC.

The rearrangement uses TRBV20-1 and TRBJ2-3; 13 nucleotides match TRBD2. The ends lost 6 bases at V and 0 bases at J; junction bases unmatched: 3. This CDR3 comprises 15 residues. Germline CDR1 and CDR2: DFQATT and SNEGSKA (reference sequence). CDR3 sequence reads: CSAGTSGVSTDTQYF. CDR3 in DNA: TGCAGTGCGGGGACTAGCGGGGTTAGCACAGATACGCAGTATTTT.

This clonotype has just a few counts. The V gene is TRBV2, the J gene TRBJ1-5, with D perhaps TRBD1 (5 bases). CDR1 and CDR2 (germline): SNHLY, FYNNEI. Trimming shortened V by 2 bases and J by 8 bases, and 13 bases separated the two germline ends. The CDR3 runs 14 residues. CDR3 in DNA: TGTGCCAGCAGTGAAATGGGGGTTGGCGAGCCCCAGCATTTT. This gives the protein CASSEMGVGEPQHF.

V is TRBV7-2 and J is TRBJ2-7; D is possibly TRBD1 (5 bases). This CDR3 has 14 amino acids. Germline loops: CDR1 SGHTA, CDR2 FQGNSA. V was shortened by 5 bases and J by 2 bases, with 13 bases between the two germline ends. The CDR3 region has the DNA TGTGCCAGCAGCCCTGACAGACAAACCTACGAGCAGTACTTC. It translates to CASSPDRQTYEQYF.

The chain recombines TRBV28 with TRBJ2-2, with TRBD2 matching over 7 bases. Losses at the gene ends were 2 bases for V and 5 bases for J; bases not matched to a gene: 5. From germline, CDR1 is MDHEN and CDR2 SYDVKM. This CDR3 is 15 amino acids long. The CDR3 spells CASSLAGARTGELFF. The CDR3 DNA follows: TGTGCCAGCAGTTTAGCGGGAGCGCGGACCGGGGAGCTGTTTTTT.

The chain combines TRBV11-3 with TRBJ2-3; the match to TRBD2 covers 8 bases. CDR3 length: 16 amino acids. Trimming took 4 bases from V and 5 from J; bases not matched to a gene: 11. Germline V gene sequence: CDR1 SGHNT, CDR2 YENEEA. CDR3 sequence (DNA): TGTGCCAGCAGCTCTCCCCGGGGGGGGCAAGGAGATACGCAGTATTTT. It specifies CASSSPRGGQGDTQYF.

The CDR3 sequence: CSARLAYEQYF. In nucleotides, the CDR3 is TGCAGTGCGCGACTAGCTTACGAGCAGTACTTC. The chain couples TRBV20-1 to TRBJ2-7, with 7 positions matching TRBD2. V shed 6 bases, J shed 4 bases, and the junction held 3 bases outside the gene matches. The CDR3 runs to 11 residues. Germline V CDR1 and CDR2: DFQATT, SNEGSKA (reference sequence).

The genes are TRBV20-1 and TRBJ1-5; possible D gene TRBD1, 5 bases. The CDR3 is 13 amino acids. Germline V lookup: CDR1 DFQATT, CDR2 SNEGSKA (reference sequence). Trimming took off 5 bases at V and 9 bases at J, with 17 bases between the two ends. Here the CDR3 reads CSALAGHSLPQHF. The CDR3 DNA follows: TGCAGTGCTTTGGCAGGACACTCGCTGCCCCAGCATTTT.

The J gene is TRBJ2-5, the V gene TRBV30; no reliable D call. The germline CDR1 and CDR2 sequences are GTSNPN and SVGIG (reference sequence). The CDR3 length is 12 residues. The ends were cut back, 2 bases at V and 2 bases at J, with 6 bases in the middle. The CDR3 nucleotides are TGTGCCTGGAGTCAGCAACAAGAGACCCAGTACTTC. This gives the protein CAWSQQQETQYF. The full variable domain, its missing parts supplied by reference TRBV30 and TRBJ2-5, is SQTIHQWPATLVQPVGSPLSLECTVEGTSNPNLYWYRQAAGRGLQLLFYSVGIGQISSEVPQNLSASRPQDRQFILSSKKLLLSDSGFYLCAWSQQQETQYFGPGTRLLVL.